This T cell receptor (beta chain) derives from a study of cytomegalovirus exposure and HLA in healthy donors. Deletions cut 6 bases from V and 5 bases from J, with 16 bases between. Germline CDR1 reads LNHDA; CDR2 reads SQIVND (reference sequence). CDR3 size: 15 residues. The primer mix had 60 Vbeta and 13 Jbeta primers. Measured with immunoSEQ multiplex PCR; TCRdb has only the in-frame clones, and not every one. Seen here are about 140,000 clones, 75% observed once, and the top ten hold around 3.2%. In the case of this clone: What it binds is not known.

Study findings and constraints: Reports described diagnosis of cytomegalovirus status by the classifier as highly specific and sensitive.

The material sequenced was PBMCs. The chain uses TRBV19 and TRBJ1-4; no firm D call. The receptor was isolated from a man between 35 and 55 years old in good health and CMV-seronegative. CDR3 in amino acids: CASSLGTGWNEKLFF. The CDR3 DNA reads TGTGCCAGTAGCCTCGGCACGGGTTGGAATGAAAAACTGTTTTTT.